Included here is one T cell receptor (beta chain) sequence, with context. The entry originates in a study of blood T cell repertoires in COVID-19. Study background: Some COVID-19 samples were acute and others convalescent; all came from the United States, Italy and Spain.

Profiled with immunoSEQ multiplex PCR; TCRdb holds only in-frame clones, not every one. The sample consists of tens of thousands of clones, about nine tenths of them appearing once. The CDR3 totals 14 residues. Trimming at V came to 5 bases and at J to 4 bases, leaving 6 bases not matched to a gene. Per the germline V gene, CDR1 is SGHTA and CDR2 is FQGNSA. This TCR derives from a human donor in a cohort sampled during active COVID-19. Sequencing was carried out using peripheral blood. The chain recombines TRBV7-2 with TRBJ1-2; 8 bases are shared with TRBD1. CDR3 residues: CASSLGQGGYGYTF. Here the CDR3 DNA reads TGTGCCAGCAGCCTCGGACAGGGCGGCTATGGCTACACCTTC. Full variable domain (remainder filled in from reference TRBV7-2 and TRBJ1-2): GAGVSQSPSNKVTEKGKDVELRCDPISGHTALYWYRQSLGQGLEFLIYFQGNSAPDKSGLPSDRFSAERTGGSVSTLTIQRTQQEDSAVYLCASSLGQGGYGYTFGSGTRLTVV.